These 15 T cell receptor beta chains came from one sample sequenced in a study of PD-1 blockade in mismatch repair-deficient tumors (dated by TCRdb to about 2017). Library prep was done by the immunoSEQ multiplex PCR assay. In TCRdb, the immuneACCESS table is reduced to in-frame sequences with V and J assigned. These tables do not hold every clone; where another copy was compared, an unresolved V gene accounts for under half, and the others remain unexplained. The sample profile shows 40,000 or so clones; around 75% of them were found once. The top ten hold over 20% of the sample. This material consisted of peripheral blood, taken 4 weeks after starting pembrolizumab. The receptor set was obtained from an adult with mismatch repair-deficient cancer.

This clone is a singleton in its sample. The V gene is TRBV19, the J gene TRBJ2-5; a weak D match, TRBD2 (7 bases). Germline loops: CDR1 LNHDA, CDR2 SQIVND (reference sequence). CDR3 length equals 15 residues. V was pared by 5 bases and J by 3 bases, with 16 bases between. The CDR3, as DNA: TGTGCCAGTAGTTCGAGGGGGGGGGCCGAAGAGACCCAGTACTTC. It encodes CASSSRGGAEETQYF.

Here the CDR3 reads CASSPPYRGTGELFF. For the CDR3, the DNA is TGTGCCAGCAGCCCGCCTTACAGAGGCACCGGGGAGCTGTTTTTT. The rearrangement links TRBV11-1 to TRBJ2-2; the D is unclear. Deletions cut 5 bases from V and 4 bases from J, with 14 bases between. This CDR3 spans 15 amino acids. Germline CDR1 SGHAT, CDR2 FQDESV (reference sequence).

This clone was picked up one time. The CDR3 coding sequence is TGTGCCAGCAGCGTAGATACAGGGGCTTACACTGAAGCTTTCTTT. The encoded protein is CASSVDTGAYTEAFF. This chain links TRBV9 with TRBJ1-1; the match to TRBD1 covers 7 bases. Germline CDR1 is SGDLS and CDR2 is YYNGEE. The trim removed 0 bases at V and 3 bases at J, leaving 5 bases unmatched. The CDR3 is 15 amino acids.

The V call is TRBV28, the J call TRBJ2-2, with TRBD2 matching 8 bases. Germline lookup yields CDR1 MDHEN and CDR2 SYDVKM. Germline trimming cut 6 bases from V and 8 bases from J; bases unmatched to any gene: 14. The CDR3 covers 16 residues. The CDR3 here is CASSPGPAGVAGELFF. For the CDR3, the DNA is TGTGCCAGCAGCCCCGGTCCAGCGGGAGTAGCGGGGGAGCTGTTTTTT.

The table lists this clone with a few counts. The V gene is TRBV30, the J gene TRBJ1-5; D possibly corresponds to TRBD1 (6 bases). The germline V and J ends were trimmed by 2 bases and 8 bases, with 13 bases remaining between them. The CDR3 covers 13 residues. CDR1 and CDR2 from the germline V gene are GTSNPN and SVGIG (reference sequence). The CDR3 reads CAWSYRERKPQHF. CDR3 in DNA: TGTGCCTGGAGTTACAGGGAAAGGAAGCCCCAGCATTTT.

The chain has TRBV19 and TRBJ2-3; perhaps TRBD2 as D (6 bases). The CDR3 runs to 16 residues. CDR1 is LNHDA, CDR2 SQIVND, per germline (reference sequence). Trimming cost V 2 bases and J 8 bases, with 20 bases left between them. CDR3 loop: CASSIYGGTDLGTQYF. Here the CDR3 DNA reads TGTGCCAGTAGTATATACGGCGGGACCGACCTCGGTACGCAGTATTTT.

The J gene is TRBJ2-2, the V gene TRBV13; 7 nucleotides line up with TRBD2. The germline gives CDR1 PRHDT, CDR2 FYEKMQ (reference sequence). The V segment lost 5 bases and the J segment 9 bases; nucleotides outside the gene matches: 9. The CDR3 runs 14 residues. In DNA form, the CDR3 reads TGTGCCAGCAGCCTTTGGACTAGTGAGAGGGAGCTGTTTTTT. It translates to CASSLWTSERELFF.

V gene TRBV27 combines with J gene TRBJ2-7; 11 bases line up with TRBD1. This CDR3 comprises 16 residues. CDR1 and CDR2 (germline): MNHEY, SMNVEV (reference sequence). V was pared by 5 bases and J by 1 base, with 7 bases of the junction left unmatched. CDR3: CASSLRGTGGSYEQYF. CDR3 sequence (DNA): TGTGCCAGCAGTCTTAGAGGGACAGGGGGATCCTACGAGCAGTACTTC.

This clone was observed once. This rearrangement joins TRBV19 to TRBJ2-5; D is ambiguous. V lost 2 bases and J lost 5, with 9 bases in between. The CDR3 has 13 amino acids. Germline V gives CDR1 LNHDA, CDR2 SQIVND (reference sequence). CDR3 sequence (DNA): TGTGCCAGTAGTATACAGGCCTTGGAGACCCAGTACTTC. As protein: CASSIQALETQYF.

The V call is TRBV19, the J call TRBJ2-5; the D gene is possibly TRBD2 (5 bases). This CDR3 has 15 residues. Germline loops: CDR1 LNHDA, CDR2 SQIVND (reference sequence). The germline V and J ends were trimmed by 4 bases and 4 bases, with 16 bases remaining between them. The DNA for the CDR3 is TGTGCCAGTAGTAAACGCTCAGGCCGGGGAGAGACCCAGTACTTC. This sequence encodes CASSKRSGRGETQYF.

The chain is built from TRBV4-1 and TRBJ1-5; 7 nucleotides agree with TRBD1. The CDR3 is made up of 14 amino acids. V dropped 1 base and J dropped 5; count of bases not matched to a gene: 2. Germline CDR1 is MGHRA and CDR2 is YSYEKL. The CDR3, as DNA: TGCGCCAGCAGCCAAGTAGGGGGCGATCAGCCCCAGCATTTT. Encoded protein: CASSQVGGDQPQHF.

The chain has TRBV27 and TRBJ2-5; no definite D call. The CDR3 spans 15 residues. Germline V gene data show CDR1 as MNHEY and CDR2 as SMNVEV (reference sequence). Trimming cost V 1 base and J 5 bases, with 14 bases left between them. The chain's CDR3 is CASSLFGLTGETQYF. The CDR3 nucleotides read TGTGCCAGCAGTTTATTCGGCCTGACGGGTGAGACCCAGTACTTC.

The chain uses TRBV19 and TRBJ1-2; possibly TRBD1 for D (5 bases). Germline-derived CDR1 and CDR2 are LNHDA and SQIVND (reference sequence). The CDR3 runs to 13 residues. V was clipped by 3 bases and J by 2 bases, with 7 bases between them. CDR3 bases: TGTGCCAGTAGTATTTCAGGGAACTATGGCTACACCTTC. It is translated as CASSISGNYGYTF.

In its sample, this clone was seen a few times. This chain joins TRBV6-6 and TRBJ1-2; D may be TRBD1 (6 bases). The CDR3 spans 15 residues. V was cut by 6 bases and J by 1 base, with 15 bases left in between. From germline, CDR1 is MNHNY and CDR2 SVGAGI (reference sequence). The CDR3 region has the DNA TGTGCCAGCAGGGACCCAGGGGAACTTAACTATGGCTACACCTTC. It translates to CASRDPGELNYGYTF.

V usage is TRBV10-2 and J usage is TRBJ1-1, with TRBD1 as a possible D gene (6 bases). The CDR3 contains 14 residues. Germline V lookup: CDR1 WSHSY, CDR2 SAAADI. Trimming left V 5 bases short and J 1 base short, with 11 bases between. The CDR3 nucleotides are TGCGCCAGCAGTATTACGGGACAGAACACTGAAGCTTTCTTT. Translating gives CASSITGQNTEAFF.